This paragraph covers one T cell receptor (beta chain) sequence. V trimming: 5 bases; J trimming: 4 bases; junction bases outside the gene matches: 8. The length of the CDR3 is 15 residues. CDR1 and CDR2 (germline): SGHTA, FQGNSA. The entry originates in a study of blood T cell repertoires in COVID-19. About the study: The United States, Italy and Spain provided the acute and convalescent COVID-19 samples.

Using immunoSEQ multiplex PCR, the repertoire was profiled, and TCRdb retains in-frame clones only, with some absent. The sample holds tens of thousands of clones, 92% seen once. Source material: peripheral blood. The genes are TRBV7-2 and TRBJ2-3; TRBD2 agrees at 8 bases. The sequence came from a human donor in a cohort sampled during active COVID-19. CDR3 nucleotide sequence: TGTGCCAGCAGCCCGAGCGGGAGAGCCGCAGATACGCAGTATTTT. Protein sequence: CASSPSGRAADTQYF.